This passage covers 19 T cell receptor beta chains from one sample sequenced in a study of CD4 T cells in relation to SARS-CoV-2 and coronaviruses. The antigens for these receptors are not known. The assay was immunoSEQ multiplex PCR, and TCRdb's table has in-frame clones only and misses some. The data contain just over 35,000 clones, about four fifths of them singletons. The source material was naive CD4+ T cells from PBMCs, cultured in vitro. Subset denoted: naive CD4+ T cells isolated by negative enrichment. These receptors originate from an adult with COVID-19.

V usage is TRBV12-5 and J usage is TRBJ2-1; D remains ambiguous. CDR1 and CDR2 from the germline V gene are LGHNT and FRNRAP. The ends were cut back, 6 bases at V and 0 bases at J, with 0 bases in the middle. The CDR3 contains 11 residues. Here the CDR3 DNA reads TGTGCTAGTGGCTCCTACAATGAGCAGTTCTTC. This encodes CASGSYNEQFF.

V and J are TRBV11-2 and TRBJ2-5, with 9 bases identical to TRBD2. After removal of 4 bases from V and 1 base from J, the junction contained 4 bases not matched to a gene. Per the germline V gene, CDR1 is SGHAT and CDR2 is FQNNGV. This CDR3 is built from 15 residues. CDR3 sequence reads: CASSSLAGTQETQYF. The CDR3 DNA reads TGTGCCAGCAGCTCCCTAGCGGGAACCCAAGAGACCCAGTACTTC.

This rearrangement joins TRBV6-2 or TRBV6-3 to TRBJ2-7; D uncertain. Germline-derived CDR1 and CDR2 are MNHEY and SVGEGT. V lost 6 bases to trimming and J lost 1 base, with 13 bases between them. The CDR3 length is 14 residues. CDR3 residues: CASSPQAVSYEQYF. In DNA, the CDR3 is TGTGCCAGCAGCCCCCAGGCGGTATCCTACGAGCAGTACTTC.

CDR3 region: CATSRDSGRGILAFF. As DNA, the CDR3 is TGTGCCACCAGCAGAGATTCGGGCAGGGGAATCCTGGCTTTCTTT. The chain employs TRBV15 and TRBJ1-1, with D perhaps TRBD1 (6 bases). Between the trimmed V and J ends, which lost 0 bases and 11 bases, there was a span of 19 bases. Germline lookup yields CDR1 LNHNV and CDR2 YYDKDF (reference sequence). The CDR3 covers 15 residues.

The chain couples TRBV6-5 to TRBJ2-7; D is possibly TRBD1 (6 bases). This CDR3 region has 13 residues. V lost 6 bases to trimming and J lost 3 bases, with 12 bases between them. The germline CDR1 and CDR2 sequences are MNHEY and SVGAGI. The CDR3 loop reads CASSTGHSYEQYF. CDR3 bases: TGTGCCAGCAGCACGGGACACAGCTACGAGCAGTACTTC.

This clone was counted between two and nine times. The gene calls are TRBV5-4 and TRBJ2-2, with D possibly being TRBD1 or TRBD2 (5 bases each). The CDR3 has 16 amino acids. V gave up 3 bases and J gave up 0 bases, with 12 bases separating them. The germline CDR1 and CDR2 sequences are SGHNT and YYREEE (reference sequence). The CDR3 DNA follows: TGTGCCAGCAGCTCTAAAGCGGACACGAACACCGGGGAGCTGTTTTTT. This codes for CASSSKADTNTGELFF.

CDR3 sequence (DNA): TGTGCCAGCAGCACCATGAGGGACGAGCAGTACTTC. It specifies CASSTMRDEQYF. The chain combines TRBV6-5 with TRBJ2-7, with a weak D call TRBD2 (5 bases). CDR1 MNHEY and CDR2 SVGAGI come from the germline V gene. The CDR3 loop spans 12 amino acids. The V and J ends lost 6 bases and 5 bases respectively, with 11 bases between them.

The chain combines TRBV4-1 with TRBJ1-2, with 7 bases identical to TRBD1. CDR1 and CDR2 from the germline V gene are MGHRA and YSYEKL. V was clipped by 4 bases and J by 5 bases; unmatched bases: 10. The CDR3 covers 15 residues. This CDR3 is CASSLGQVGGYGYTF. CDR3 coding DNA: TGCGCCAGCAGCCTCGGACAGGTTGGAGGGTATGGCTACACCTTC.

V and J are TRBV11-3 and TRBJ2-5; TRBD2 matches 7 bases. Germline V gene lookup returns CDR1 SGHNT and CDR2 YENEEA. This CDR3 is 13 amino acids long. V dropped 2 bases and J dropped 5; count of bases not matched to a gene: 2. DNA for the CDR3: TGTGCCAGCAGCTTAAGGGAGGGGGAGACCCAGTACTTC. Its protein is CASSLREGETQYF.

The V gene is TRBV19, the J gene TRBJ2-7; D is possibly TRBD2 (7 bases). The CDR3 spans 16 residues. Germline assignment: CDR1 LNHDA and CDR2 SQIVND (reference sequence). V was shortened by 5 bases and J by 3 bases, with 20 bases between the two germline ends. The CDR3 sequence: CASSRAGAGELYEQYF. DNA of the CDR3: TGTGCCAGTAGTCGCGCGGGGGCGGGAGAGCTCTACGAGCAGTACTTC.

This rearrangement joins TRBV5-5 to TRBJ1-2; D remains ambiguous. The germline CDR1 and CDR2 sequences are SGHKS and YYEKEE (reference sequence). Trimming cost V 3 bases and J 4 bases, with 16 bases left between them. This CDR3 spans 15 amino acids. CDR3 region: CASSSTPSRAYGYTF. Written as DNA, the CDR3 is TGTGCCAGCAGCTCTACCCCCAGTAGGGCCTATGGCTACACCTTC.

The J gene is TRBJ2-4, the V gene TRBV13, with D unresolved. The germline V and J ends were trimmed by 1 base and 0 bases, with 7 bases remaining between them. Germline assignment: CDR1 PRHDT and CDR2 FYEKMQ (reference sequence). The CDR3 has 15 residues. The CDR3 is CASSLVGPAKNIQYF. CDR3 nucleotides: TGTGCCAGCAGCTTAGTGGGTCCAGCCAAAAACATTCAGTACTTC.

J is TRBJ1-1 and V is TRBV4-1, with D hard to call. This CDR3 has 14 amino acids. The germline V gene has CDR1 MGHRA and CDR2 YSYEKL. The V end lost 4 bases, the J end lost 1 base, and 10 bases lay between the germline ends. CDR3 region: CASSRVSGNTEAFF. CDR3 nucleotides: TGCGCCAGCAGCCGGGTGTCGGGGAACACTGAAGCTTTCTTT.

The chain recombines TRBV5-6 with TRBJ2-2; D unresolved. Trimming stripped 0 bases from V and 6 bases from J, with 3 bases between. Germline CDR1 and CDR2: SGHDT and YYEEEE. The CDR3 loop spans 12 amino acids. CDR3 in amino acids: CASSLGAGELFF. CDR3 nucleotide sequence: TGTGCCAGCAGCTTGGGGGCCGGGGAGCTGTTTTTT.

The rearrangement links TRBV7-9 to TRBJ1-1, with a tentative D call TRBD1 (6 bases). The CDR3 spans 13 residues. The germline V and J ends were trimmed by 1 base and 4 bases, with 7 bases remaining between them. Germline V gene data show CDR1 as SEHNR and CDR2 as FQNEAQ (reference sequence). The CDR3 here is CASSLGTVTEAFF. In DNA, the CDR3 is TGTGCCAGCAGCTTAGGGACAGTCACTGAAGCTTTCTTT.

Here the CDR3 reads CASRGTANEYEQYF. In nucleotides, the CDR3 is TGCGCCAGCAGAGGGACAGCTAACGAGTACGAGCAGTACTTC. The J gene is TRBJ2-7, the V gene TRBV4-1; 7 bases line up with TRBD1. With 6 bases clipped from V and 4 bases from J, the junction kept 9 bases outside the gene matches. CDR3 length: 14 residues. The germline CDR1 and CDR2 sequences are MGHRA and YSYEKL.

The gene calls are TRBV30 and TRBJ2-1; the D gene is possibly TRBD1 (6 bases). Trimming took 1 base from V and 5 from J, leaving 9 bases between them. CDR3 length: 13 residues. Germline V gives CDR1 GTSNPN, CDR2 SVGIG (reference sequence). CDR3 sequence: CAWSADSHNEQFF. In DNA form, the CDR3 reads TGTGCCTGGAGTGCGGACAGTCACAATGAGCAGTTCTTC. The full variable domain, rest sourced from reference TRBV30 and TRBJ2-1, is SQTIHQWPATLVQPVGSPLSLECTVEGTSNPNLYWYRQAAGRGLQLLFYSVGIGQISSEVPQNLSASRPQDRQFILSSKKLLLSDSGFYLCAWSADSHNEQFFGPGTRLTVL.

This chain joins TRBV3-1 (or the pseudogene TRBV3-2) and TRBJ2-5; D may be TRBD1 (6 bases). The germline V and J ends were trimmed by 0 bases and 1 base, with 9 bases remaining between them. The germline V gene has CDR1 LGHDT and CDR2 YNNKEL (reference sequence). The CDR3 length is 15 residues. In DNA form, the CDR3 reads TGTGCCAGCAGCCAAGATAGGGGGATCCAAGAGACCCAGTACTTC. This gives the protein CASSQDRGIQETQYF.

The chain combines TRBV4-2 with TRBJ2-5; D gene unclear. Germline assignment: CDR1 LGHNA and CDR2 YNFKEQ. This CDR3 contains 14 residues. The V and J ends lost 1 base and 0 bases respectively, with 6 bases between them. The CDR3 nucleotides are TGTGCCAGCAGCCAAGTCGGAGACCAAGAGACCCAGTACTTC. Translated: CASSQVGDQETQYF.